This TCR beta chain was sequenced in a study of cytomegalovirus exposure and HLA in healthy donors. Whole-study results and caveats: It was shown in a later analysis that HLA-associated TCR beta chains were more clonally expanded than other, equally common chains. Earlier analysis looked at TCR beta V segments, and most were productive about 87% or about 30% of the time.

This CDR3 spans 16 amino acids. Germline CDR1 is MDHEN and CDR2 is SYDVKM. V gave up 3 bases and J gave up 6 bases; unmatched junction bases: 9. A word on this clone: Its antigen is unidentified.

60 Vbeta and 13 Jbeta primers were used in PCR. Sequenced by immunoSEQ multiplex PCR; TCRdb stores in-frame clones only, minus some. The data contain about 150,000 clones, less than 85% of them singletons. This sequence joins TRBV28 and TRBJ2-2, with TRBD2 matching over 8 bases. Sequenced: PBMCs. The TCR was taken from a man in his late teens or twenties in good health and CMV-seropositive. The CDR3, as DNA: TGTGCCAGCAGTTTCGCCGGGGGGGCCAAATCCGGGGAGCTGTTTTTT. Translation: CASSFAGGAKSGELFF.